The 18 T cell receptor beta chains given below trace back to one sample, sequenced in a study of blood T cells in healthy people across ages. A second roughly 6 to 12 cycle PCR used barcoded and J-beta primers. TCRdb ran MiXCR on the 5' RACE reads and lists one entry per CDR3 protein. The table has around 600,000 distinct CDR3 sequences, roughly 43% seen once. The sequencing input was blood. These receptors came from a man aged 80 or over in good health.

The chain employs TRBV20-1 and TRBJ2-1, with TRBD2 as a possible D gene (6 bases). Between the trimmed V and J ends, which lost 0 bases and 2 bases, there was a span of 11 bases. The CDR3 is made up of 15 amino acids. CDR1 DFQATT and CDR2 SNEGSKA come from the germline V gene (reference sequence). For the CDR3, the DNA is TGCAGTGCTAGAGATGCGGGGACCCCCTACAATGAGCAGTTCTTC. It yields the protein CSARDAGTPYNEQFF.

This chain links TRBV7-2 with TRBJ2-4, with 12 positions matching TRBD2. The CDR3 runs to 16 residues. Germline-derived CDR1 and CDR2 are SGHTA and FQGNSA. V gave up 3 bases and J gave up 14 bases; unmatched junction bases: 14. CDR3 sequence reads: CASSLASSGRAGLKYF. CDR3 DNA: TGTGCCAGCAGCTTGGCATCTAGCGGGAGGGCCGGGTTGAAGTACTTC.

The V call is TRBV15, the J call TRBJ1-5, with no clear D. Trimming cost V 0 bases and J 5 bases, with 17 bases left between them. This CDR3 is built from 17 residues. In germline, CDR1 is LNHNV, CDR2 YYDKDF (reference sequence). The CDR3, as DNA: TGTGCCACCAGCAGAGAGAGGGCAGGACGAAGGTATCAGCCCCAGCATTTT. It encodes CATSRERAGRRYQPQHF.

V is TRBV6-5 and J is TRBJ1-2; D remains unclear. CDR1 is MNHEY, CDR2 SVGAGI, per germline. Trimming removed 6 bases from V and 5 bases from J, with 10 bases in between. The CDR3 is 12 residues long. The CDR3 nucleotides are TGTGCCAGCAGGTTGGAAGGGTATGGCTACACCTTC. It encodes CASRLEGYGYTF.

There are a few counts of this clonotype. The J gene is TRBJ2-1, the V gene TRBV7-2; D remains unclear. V was pared by 1 base and J by 9 bases, with 13 bases between. CDR1 is SGHTA and CDR2 is FQGNSA in the germline V gene. This CDR3 is built from 14 residues. CDR3 protein: CASSLEVQVGEQFF. The CDR3 DNA sequence: TGTGCCAGCAGCTTAGAGGTGCAGGTCGGTGAGCAGTTCTTC.

This clonotype was observed many times. The chain uses TRBV7-2 and TRBJ2-7; 7 bases are shared with TRBD2. J was trimmed by 0 bases and V by 5 bases; bases with no gene match: 13. In germline, CDR1 is SGHTA, CDR2 FQGNSA. CDR3 size: 17 residues. The DNA of the CDR3 is TGTGCCAGCAGCCCAGGAATCGGCGGGGGACCCTCCTACGAGCAGTACTTC. Translated, it gives CASSPGIGGGPSYEQYF.

The V gene is TRBV4-1, the J gene TRBJ2-7, with a possible D match to TRBD1 (5 bases). The CDR3 extends over 14 amino acids. CDR1 is MGHRA and CDR2 is YSYEKL in the germline V gene. The V and J ends lost 3 bases and 4 bases respectively, with 13 bases between them. Here the CDR3 reads CASSQEQRGYEQYF. For the CDR3, the DNA is TGCGCCAGCAGCCAGGAACAAAGGGGTTACGAGCAGTACTTC.

CDR3 nucleotides: TGCGCCAGCAGCTTGGAGGGACAGGACGGAGGCTACACCTTC. It is translated as CASSLEGQDGGYTF. The gene calls are TRBV5-1 and TRBJ1-2; 8 nucleotides agree with TRBD1. This CDR3 has 14 amino acids. Germline V lookup: CDR1 SGHRS, CDR2 YFSETQ. Trimming cost V 0 bases and J 8 bases; bases outside gene matches: 6.

V gene TRBV7-2 combines with J gene TRBJ1-6, with TRBD1 as a possible D gene (5 bases). CDR1 and CDR2 from the germline V gene are SGHTA and FQGNSA. The CDR3 runs 15 residues. V lost 3 bases, J lost 7 bases, and 13 bases lay in between. The CDR3 nucleotides are TGTGCCAGCAGCTTTTCCGGGACGGAGAATTCACCCCTCCACTTT. Translation: CASSFSGTENSPLHF. The full variable domain, with the rest looked up from reference TRBV7-2 and TRBJ1-6, is GAGVSQSPSNKVTEKGKDVELRCDPISGHTALYWYRQSLGQGLEFLIYFQGNSAPDKSGLPSDRFSAERTGGSVSTLTIQRTQQEDSAVYLCASSFSGTENSPLHFGNGTRLTVT.

Here the CDR3 DNA reads TGCAGTGCTAGTGCCTCTGCGGGAGCGGAGACCCAGTACTTC. Translation gives CSASASAGAETQYF. J is TRBJ2-5 and V is TRBV20-1; 7 positions match TRBD2. This CDR3 spans 14 amino acids. Germline-derived CDR1 and CDR2 are DFQATT and SNEGSKA (reference sequence). J gave up 5 bases and V 3 bases, and 9 bases lay outside the gene matches.

This clonotype was seen once. CDR3 residues: CASSPYEGNEQYF. DNA for the CDR3: TGTGCCAGCTCCCCGTACGAGGGGAACGAGCAGTACTTC. The chain recombines TRBV12-3 or TRBV12-4 with TRBJ2-7, with D perhaps matching TRBD1 or TRBD2 (5 bases each). The CDR3 loop spans 13 amino acids. Trimming took off 8 bases at V and 5 bases at J, with 16 bases between the two ends.

The rearrangement uses TRBV6-6 and TRBJ2-2; the match to TRBD1 covers 9 bases. The CDR3 length is 16 residues. Germline V gene sequence: CDR1 MNHNY, CDR2 SVGAGI (reference sequence). J was trimmed by 6 bases and V by 6 bases; bases with no gene match: 11. CDR3 in amino acids: CASSHPQGAPPGELFF. CDR3 DNA: TGTGCCAGCAGCCACCCACAGGGGGCGCCTCCCGGGGAGCTGTTTTTT.

The V call is TRBV6-2 or TRBV6-3, the J call TRBJ2-7; TRBD1 aligns across 10 bases. This CDR3 has 15 amino acids. The junction had 8 bases not matched to a gene; V was cut back by 6 bases and J by 3 bases. Germline V gene lookup returns CDR1 MNHEY and CDR2 SVGEGT. The CDR3 region has the DNA TGTGCCAGCAGACCCCACGGACAGGGGGACTACGAGCAGTACTTC. Its translation: CASRPHGQGDYEQYF.

This chain connects TRBV7-2 to TRBJ2-7; 11 bases agree with TRBD2. The ends lost 5 bases at V and 3 bases at J; junction bases unmatched: 6. Germline V lookup: CDR1 SGHTA, CDR2 FQGNSA. This CDR3 has 15 residues. The CDR3 loop reads CASSPRLAGIYEQYF. The CDR3 region has the DNA TGTGCCAGCAGCCCTAGACTAGCGGGAATCTACGAGCAGTACTTC.

This clonotype occurred many times. J is TRBJ2-7 and V is TRBV6-6, with 7 positions matching TRBD2. V gave up 5 bases and J gave up 7 bases; unmatched junction bases: 14. Germline CDR1 MNHNY, CDR2 SVGAGI (reference sequence). The length of the CDR3 is 15 residues. The CDR3, as DNA: TGTGCCAGCAGTCGGGGGGTGGGACTACCCCCAGAGCAGTACTTC. Encoded protein: CASSRGVGLPPEQYF.

V and J are TRBV12-3 or TRBV12-4 and TRBJ2-1; D is undetermined. The CDR3 is 16 amino acids. The V end lost 5 bases, the J end lost 1 base, and 15 bases lay between the germline ends. CDR3 nucleotides: TGTGCCAGCAGTGGGCCTCGGACCTCATCCTACAATGAGCAGTTCTTC. It yields the protein CASSGPRTSSYNEQFF.

The V and J genes are TRBV4-2 and TRBJ2-4; TRBD1 might be the D (5 bases). V was shortened by 0 bases and J by 6 bases, with 15 bases between the two germline ends. The CDR3 sequence is 16 residues long. Per the germline V gene, CDR1 is LGHNA and CDR2 is YNFKEQ. The CDR3 DNA is TGTGCCAGCAGCCAAGATGAACAGGCGGTAGGAAACATTCAGTACTTC. It is translated as CASSQDEQAVGNIQYF.

The V gene is TRBV20-1, the J gene TRBJ2-6, with D tentatively TRBD2 (5 bases). Germline V lookup: CDR1 DFQATT, CDR2 SNEGSKA (reference sequence). CDR3 length equals 16 residues. V was clipped by 3 bases and J by 4 bases, with 16 bases between them. CDR3 sequence (DNA): TGCAGTGCTAGCGGGAATGCCGTTGTGGGGGCCAACGTCCTGACTTTC. It translates to CSASGNAVVGANVLTF.